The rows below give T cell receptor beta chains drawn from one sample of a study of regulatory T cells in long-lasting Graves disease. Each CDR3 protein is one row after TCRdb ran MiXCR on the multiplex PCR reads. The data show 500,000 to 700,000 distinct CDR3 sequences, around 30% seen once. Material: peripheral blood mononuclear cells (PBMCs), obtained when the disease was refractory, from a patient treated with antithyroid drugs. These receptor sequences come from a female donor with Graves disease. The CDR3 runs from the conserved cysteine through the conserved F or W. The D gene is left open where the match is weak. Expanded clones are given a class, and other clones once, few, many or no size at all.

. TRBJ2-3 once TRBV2 CASNRQDTQYF TGTGCCAGCAACCGCCAGGATACGCAGTATTTT
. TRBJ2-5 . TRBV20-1 CSATSYTNRGAGETQYF TGCAGTGCTACCAGCTACACCAACAGGGGTGCGGGGGAGACCCAGTACTTC
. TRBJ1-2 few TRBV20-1 CSAQLGAGYGYTF TGCAGTGCCCAGCTAGGGGCTGGCTATGGCTACACCTTC
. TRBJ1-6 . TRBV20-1 CSAPSQFKNSPLHF TGCAGTGCCCCCTCGCAGTTCAAGAATTCACCCCTCCACTTT
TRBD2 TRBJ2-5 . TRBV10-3 CAISVSLLGSGSGETQYF TGTGCCATCAGTGTATCCCTCCTGGGGAGCGGGAGTGGAGAGACCCAGTACTTC
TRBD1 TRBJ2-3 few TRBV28 CASSQFIGQGADTQYF TGTGCCAGCAGTCAATTTATTGGACAGGGCGCAGATACGCAGTATTTT
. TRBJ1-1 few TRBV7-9 CASSLEGSGAEAFF TGTGCCAGCAGCTTAGAGGGTTCTGGCGCTGAAGCTTTCTTT
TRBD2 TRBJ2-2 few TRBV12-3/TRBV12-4 CASSLGLAGFNTGELFF TGTGCCAGCAGCCTGGGACTAGCGGGATTTAACACCGGGGAGCTGTTTTTT
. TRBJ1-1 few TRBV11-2 CASSLGTGISFF TGTGCCAGCAGCTTAGGGACGGGGATTTCTTTCTTT
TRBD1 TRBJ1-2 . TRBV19 CASSISGGGNYGYTF TGTGCCAGTAGTATCTCAGGGGGAGGTAACTATGGCTACACCTTC
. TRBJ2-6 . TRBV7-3 CASSLPLSISSGANVLTF TGTGCCAGCAGCTTACCCCTCTCAATAAGCTCTGGGGCCAACGTCCTGACTTTC
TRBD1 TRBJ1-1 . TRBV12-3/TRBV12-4 CASSFEGQGPEAFF TGTGCCAGCAGTTTCGAGGGACAGGGGCCTGAAGCTTTCTTT
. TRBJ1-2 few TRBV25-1 CASSPGRDVYGYTF TGTGCCAGCAGCCCTGGACGGGACGTTTATGGCTACACCTTC
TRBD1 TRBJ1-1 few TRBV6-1 CASSLPRRGYTEAFF TGTGCCAGCAGCCTACCCCGCAGGGGGTACACTGAAGCTTTCTTT
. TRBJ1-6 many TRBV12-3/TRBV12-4 CASRMTGGLNSPLHF TGTGCCAGCAGGATGACCGGAGGACTAAATTCACCCCTCCACTTT
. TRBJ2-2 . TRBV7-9 CASSLNSRSYREYKGGELFF TGTGCCAGCAGCTTAAACAGTCGATCGTACCGGGAGTACAAGGGCGGGGAGCTGTTTTTT
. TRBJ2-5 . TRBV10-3 CAISDDSSQETQYF TGTGCCATCAGTGATGATTCCAGCCAAGAGACCCAGTACTTC
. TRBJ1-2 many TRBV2 CASSEDASGYTF TGTGCCAGCAGTGAGGATGCGTCGGGCTACACCTTC
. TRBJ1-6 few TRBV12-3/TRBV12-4 CASRPTMVGSPLHF TGTGCCAGCAGACCGACAATGGTGGGTTCACCCCTCCACTTT
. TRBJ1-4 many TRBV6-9 CASSFRAQTEKLFF TGTGCCAGCAGTTTCCGGGCCCAGACTGAAAAACTGTTTTTT
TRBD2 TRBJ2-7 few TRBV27 CASSLGGLAGGPSDYEQYF TGTGCCAGCAGTTTAGGGGGTCTAGCGGGAGGGCCCTCGGATTACGAGCAGTACTTC
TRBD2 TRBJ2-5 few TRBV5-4 CASRAGTSGRARETQYF TGTGCCAGCAGGGCCGGGACTAGCGGGAGGGCGAGGGAGACCCAGTACTTC
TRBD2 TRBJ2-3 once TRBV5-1 CASSPGTISWGIDTQYF TGCGCCAGCAGCCCCGGGACTATCAGTTGGGGGATTGATACGCAGTATTTT
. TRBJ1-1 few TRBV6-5 CASSLHRVVMNTEAFF TGTGCCAGCAGTTTACACAGGGTGGTCATGAACACTGAAGCTTTCTTT
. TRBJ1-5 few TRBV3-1 CASSLTEGPQHF TGTGCCAGCAGCCTGACCGAAGGGCCCCAGCATTTT